Shown below are 26 T cell receptor beta chains from a single sample sequenced in a study of cytomegalovirus exposure and HLA in healthy donors. Amplification used 60 Vbeta primers and 13 Jbeta primers. Assay used: immunoSEQ multiplex PCR; TCRdb lists only in-frame clones, some missing. Of around 280,000 clones listed, 80% to 90% are singletons. The specimen sequenced was PBMCs. All receptors derive from a woman aged 18-35 years in good health and CMV-seronegative.

The table lists this clone with a count of one. The sample holds other DNA sequences that translate to the same CDR3. The chain links TRBV7-2 to TRBJ2-7; 10 bases fit TRBD1. CDR3 length: 14 residues. J was trimmed by 2 bases and V by 5 bases; bases with no gene match: 3. Per the germline V gene, CDR1 is SGHTA and CDR2 is FQGNSA. CDR3 loop: CASSPGTGAYEQYF. In nucleotides, the CDR3 is TGTGCCAGCAGCCCGGGGACAGGGGCCTACGAGCAGTACTTC.

The genes are TRBV5-1 and TRBJ2-6, with no clear D. V lost 4 bases and J lost 0, with 11 bases in between. This CDR3 spans 16 amino acids. Germline V gene data show CDR1 as SGHRS and CDR2 as YFSETQ. This CDR3 reads CASSLIQSSGANVLTF. CDR3 in DNA: TGCGCCAGCAGCCTAATACAGAGCTCTGGGGCCAACGTCCTGACTTTC.

This chain uses TRBV2 with TRBJ1-5, with D uncertain. Per germline, CDR1 SNHLY and CDR2 FYNNEI. CDR3 length: 14 amino acids. V dropped 3 bases and J dropped 7 bases, with 13 bases sitting between them. The CDR3 DNA reads TGTGCCAGCAGTGATCAACATTCAAAACAGCCCCAGCATTTT. This codes for CASSDQHSKQPQHF.

The chain joins TRBV2 to TRBJ2-1, with TRBD1 as a possible D gene (6 bases). Germline CDR1 and CDR2: SNHLY and FYNNEI. The V and J ends lost 11 bases and 7 bases respectively, with 18 bases between them. The CDR3 contains 13 residues. The CDR3: CAGSLTGYNEQFF. The CDR3 region has the DNA TGTGCCGGATCACTTACAGGGTATAATGAGCAGTTCTTC.

The chain recombines TRBV5-8 with TRBJ2-7; TRBD1 might be the D (6 bases). CDR1 SGHTS and CDR2 YDEGEE come from the germline V gene. The V and J ends lost 3 bases and 0 bases respectively, with 16 bases between them. The CDR3 is made up of 16 amino acids. DNA of the CDR3: TGTGCCAGCAGCTCCCAGACAGGCGGAAGCTCCTACGAGCAGTACTTC. This sequence encodes CASSSQTGGSSYEQYF.

The CDR3 DNA follows: TGTGCCAGCAGCCTAATACAGGGTGACAATGAGCAGTTCTTC. As protein: CASSLIQGDNEQFF. The V call is TRBV9, the J call TRBJ2-1; weak D call: TRBD1 (6 bases). Trimming pared 4 bases from V and 5 bases from J, leaving 13 bases between. The germline gives CDR1 SGDLS, CDR2 YYNGEE. The CDR3 extends over 14 amino acids.

The J gene is TRBJ1-1, the V gene TRBV30, with 7 bases identical to TRBD1. This CDR3 is 13 amino acids long. J gave up 3 bases and V 3 bases, and 4 bases lay outside the gene matches. The V gene's germline CDR1 is GTSNPN and CDR2 SVGIG (reference sequence). The CDR3 DNA reads as TGTGCCTGGAGGGCGACAGGGTACACTGAAGCTTTCTTT. Translated: CAWRATGYTEAFF. Based on the CDR3 plus reference TRBV30 and TRBJ1-1, the full variable domain is SQTIHQWPATLVQPVGSPLSLECTVEGTSNPNLYWYRQAAGRGLQLLFYSVGIGQISSEVPQNLSASRPQDRQFILSSKKLLLSDSGFYLCAWRATGYTEAFFGQGTRLTVV.

This chain connects TRBV19 to TRBJ1-6; D is undetermined. CDR1 and CDR2 (germline): LNHDA, SQIVND (reference sequence). This CDR3 contains 13 residues. V shed 1 base and J shed 15 bases, with 13 bases lying between them. CDR3 residues: CASSIVLGLNLHF. CDR3 DNA: TGTGCCAGTAGTATAGTGTTGGGCCTGAACCTCCACTTT.

The chain employs TRBV2 and TRBJ1-1, with D uncertain. Per germline, CDR1 SNHLY and CDR2 FYNNEI. The CDR3 covers 13 residues. Trimming cost V 4 bases and J 1 base, with 7 bases left between them. The CDR3 DNA sequence: TGTGCCAGCAGTGGGCAGTCGAACACTGAAGCTTTCTTT. Translating gives CASSGQSNTEAFF.

The J gene is TRBJ2-1, the V gene TRBV6-6, with 9 bases lining up with TRBD1. Losses at the gene ends were 5 bases for V and 5 bases for J; bases not matched to a gene: 4. The CDR3 loop spans 14 amino acids. Germline V lookup: CDR1 MNHNY, CDR2 SVGAGI (reference sequence). CDR3 sequence reads: CASSHRGLDNEQFF. The CDR3, as DNA: TGTGCCAGCAGTCACAGGGGGCTCGACAATGAGCAGTTCTTC.

The chain's CDR3 is CSVLEADEQFF. CDR3 coding DNA: TGCAGCGTTTTAGAGGCGGATGAGCAGTTCTTC. This chain joins TRBV29-1 and TRBJ2-1; D is unresolved. V lost 5 bases, J lost 8 bases, and 10 bases lay in between. The CDR3 loop spans 11 amino acids. CDR1 and CDR2 (germline): SQVTM, ANQGSEA.

The chain couples TRBV7-2 to TRBJ2-7; 7 nucleotides align to TRBD2. The J segment lost 4 bases and the V segment lost 1 base, leaving 10 bases of the junction unmatched. This CDR3 has 16 residues. Germline values: CDR1 SGHTA, CDR2 FQGNSA. The CDR3 loop reads CASSLGFRSGVYEQYF. CDR3 nucleotides: TGTGCCAGCAGCTTAGGGTTTAGGAGCGGGGTTTACGAGCAGTACTTC.

CDR3: CASEGRVSSYEQYF. The CDR3 DNA reads as TGCGCCAGCGAGGGTCGGGTTTCATCCTACGAGCAGTACTTC. The chain links TRBV23-1 to TRBJ2-7, with D maybe TRBD2 (5 bases). TRBV23-1 is designated an ORF whose function remains uncertain. V shed 8 bases and J shed 1 base, with 15 bases lying between them. The CDR3 length is 14 residues.

This sequence joins TRBV29-1 and TRBJ2-5; a weak D match, TRBD2 (6 bases). The CDR3 has 12 residues. V was shortened by 4 bases and J by 5 bases, with 11 bases between the two germline ends. CDR1 is SQVTM and CDR2 is ANQGSEA in the germline V gene. The CDR3 nucleotides read TGCAGCGTTGGGTCTGCGGGGGAGACCCAGTACTTC. Translating gives CSVGSAGETQYF.

The chain links TRBV9 to TRBJ1-3, with TRBD1 matching 7 bases. Germline values: CDR1 SGDLS, CDR2 YYNGEE. The ends lost 0 bases at V and 1 base at J; junction bases unmatched: 4. The CDR3 loop spans 16 amino acids. The CDR3 loop reads CASSVVPGGSGNTIYF. CDR3 sequence (DNA): TGTGCCAGCAGCGTAGTCCCAGGGGGGTCTGGAAACACCATATATTTT.

The chain combines TRBV10-3 with TRBJ1-2; unclear D gene. This CDR3 comprises 16 residues. Germline CDR1 and CDR2: ENHRY and SYGVKD. Trimming took 4 bases from V and 4 from J, leaving 19 bases between them. The chain's CDR3 is CAISGSHRNRFYGYTF. CDR3 DNA: TGTGCCATCAGTGGGTCACACCGCAACAGATTCTATGGCTACACCTTC.

This chain uses TRBV6-1 with TRBJ2-1; no reliable D call. CDR3 size: 14 residues. V lost 0 bases and J lost 4, with 7 bases in between. The germline gives CDR1 MNHNS, CDR2 SASEGT. In DNA, the CDR3 is TGTGCCAGCAGTGAAGCGGGCGTTTACAATGAGCAGTTCTTC. This encodes CASSEAGVYNEQFF.

This clone was detected only once. This sequence joins TRBV9 and TRBJ2-1; D possibly corresponds to TRBD2 (7 bases). V gave up 0 bases and J gave up 3 bases, with 10 bases separating them. Germline CDR1 SGDLS, CDR2 YYNGEE. The CDR3 length is 15 residues. The CDR3 sequence: CASSVGGGDYNEQFF. The CDR3 DNA reads as TGTGCCAGCAGCGTAGGAGGGGGGGACTACAATGAGCAGTTCTTC. Combining the CDR3 with reference TRBV9 and TRBJ2-1 gives the whole variable domain DSGVTQTPKHLITATGQRVTLRCSPRSGDLSVYWYQQSLDQGLQFLIQYYNGEERAKGNILERFSAQQFPDLHSELNLSSLELGDSALYFCASSVGGGDYNEQFFGPGTRLTVL.

The rearrangement joins TRBV29-1 to TRBJ2-7; D may be TRBD1 (5 bases). Trimming cost V 2 bases and J 0 bases, with 11 bases left between them. There are 14 residues in the CDR3. Germline CDR1 and CDR2: SQVTM and ANQGSEA. The CDR3 bases are TGCAGCGTTGAAACGGGCAGGGCCTCCTACGAGCAGTACTTC. Translating it yields CSVETGRASYEQYF.

The V call is TRBV30, the J call TRBJ1-3; a possible D gene is TRBD1 (6 bases). V was cut by 4 bases and J by 0 bases, with 13 bases left in between. The CDR3 totals 15 residues. The germline V gene encodes CDR1 GTSNPN and CDR2 SVGIG (reference sequence). The CDR3 DNA reads as TGTGCCTGGACCCCTGGACAGAGCTCTGGAAACACCATATATTTT. Its protein product is CAWTPGQSSGNTIYF. The whole variable domain, filled in from reference TRBV30 and TRBJ1-3, reads SQTIHQWPATLVQPVGSPLSLECTVEGTSNPNLYWYRQAAGRGLQLLFYSVGIGQISSEVPQNLSASRPQDRQFILSSKKLLLSDSGFYLCAWTPGQSSGNTIYFGEGSWLTVV.

The chain carries TRBV19 and TRBJ2-3; a possible D gene is TRBD2 (6 bases). Germline lookup yields CDR1 LNHDA and CDR2 SQIVND (reference sequence). This CDR3 has 15 amino acids. Trimming stripped 3 bases from V and 1 base from J, with 11 bases between. CDR3 region: CASSIHSGGTDTQYF. The CDR3 coding sequence is TGTGCCAGTAGTATCCACTCGGGGGGCACAGATACGCAGTATTTT. The whole variable domain, remainder taken from reference TRBV19 and TRBJ2-3, is DGGITQSPKYLFRKEGQNVTLSCEQNLNHDAMYWYRQDPGQGLRLIYYSQIVNDFQKGDIAEGYSVSREKKESFPLTVTSAQKNPTAFYLCASSIHSGGTDTQYFGPGTRLTVL.

This clone has just a few counts. The chain combines TRBV5-6 with TRBJ1-2; D remains unclear. Trimming stripped 1 base from V and 4 bases from J, with 14 bases between. CDR1 is SGHDT and CDR2 is YYEEEE in the germline V gene. The CDR3 consists of 15 residues. In nucleotides, the CDR3 is TGTGCCAGCAGCTTGTCAACAGTTCCTCTCTATGGCTACACCTTC. It is translated as CASSLSTVPLYGYTF.

This rearrangement joins TRBV16 to TRBJ2-2; D call uncertain. Per germline, CDR1 KGHSY and CDR2 FQNENV. V dropped 0 bases and J dropped 4 bases, with 6 bases sitting between them. This CDR3 has 14 amino acids. The CDR3 coding sequence is TGTGCCAGCAGCCAATCGGCCATCACCGGGGAGCTGTTTTTT. Translated: CASSQSAITGELFF.

This clone has a handful of counts. V is TRBV11-2 and J is TRBJ1-2, with D perhaps TRBD1 (5 bases). Germline V gene lookup returns CDR1 SGHAT and CDR2 FQNNGV. The length of the CDR3 is 16 residues. Between the trimmed V and J ends, which lost 7 bases and 4 bases, there was a span of 22 bases. The CDR3 DNA follows: TGTGCCAGCACCAAATTAGGGGATGGCGGAATCTATGGCTACACCTTC. Amino acid sequence: CASTKLGDGGIYGYTF. Looking up the rest from reference TRBV11-2 and TRBJ1-2 gives the full variable domain: EAGVAQSPRYKIIEKRQSVAFWCNPISGHATLYWYQQILGQGPKLLIQFQNNGVVDDSQLPKDRFSAERLKGVDSTLKIQPAKLEDSAVYLCASTKLGDGGIYGYTFGSGTRLTVV.

CDR3 region: CASSFPLGSLNEQFF. The CDR3 DNA reads as TGCGCCAGCAGCTTCCCCTTGGGGAGCCTCAATGAGCAGTTCTTC. The gene calls are TRBV5-1 and TRBJ2-1; possibly TRBD2 for D (5 bases). Per germline, CDR1 SGHRS and CDR2 YFSETQ. Trimming left V 2 bases short and J 6 bases short, with 15 bases between. This CDR3 has 15 residues.

The chain joins TRBV5-1 to TRBJ1-4; D might be TRBD1 (5 bases). This CDR3 contains 14 residues. V was shortened by 7 bases and J by 3 bases, with 13 bases between the two germline ends. Germline CDR1 is SGHRS and CDR2 is YFSETQ. The CDR3 region is CASFNGGANEKLFF. The DNA for the CDR3 is TGCGCCAGCTTCAACGGGGGAGCTAATGAAAAACTGTTTTTT.